The entry that follows covers one T cell receptor beta chain sequence. No antigen is known for it. The data stem from a study of untreated major depressive disorder. TCRdb's copy holds only in-frame clones and misses some; the assay was immunoSEQ multiplex PCR. Here the sample spans approximately 21,000 clones, roughly 86% being singletons. Donors lacked major illness, comorbidities, regular medication, drug use, or heavy drinking. Germline V gene sequence: CDR1 LGHNA, CDR2 YSLEER. CDR3 size: 15 residues. V was trimmed by 0 bases and J by 8 bases, leaving 16 bases between them. Notes on the study in general: Three preselected Vbeta families were the sole sequencing comparisons.

V gene TRBV4-3 combines with J gene TRBJ1-2; D is undetermined. This clonotype was sampled from a woman between 40 and 55 years old in good health. The sample comprised CD4+ T cells from PBMCs. In DNA form, the CDR3 reads TGCGCCAGCAGCCAAGATTTAGGTCCACTGCGGGGCTACACCTTC. Its protein product is CASSQDLGPLRGYTF.